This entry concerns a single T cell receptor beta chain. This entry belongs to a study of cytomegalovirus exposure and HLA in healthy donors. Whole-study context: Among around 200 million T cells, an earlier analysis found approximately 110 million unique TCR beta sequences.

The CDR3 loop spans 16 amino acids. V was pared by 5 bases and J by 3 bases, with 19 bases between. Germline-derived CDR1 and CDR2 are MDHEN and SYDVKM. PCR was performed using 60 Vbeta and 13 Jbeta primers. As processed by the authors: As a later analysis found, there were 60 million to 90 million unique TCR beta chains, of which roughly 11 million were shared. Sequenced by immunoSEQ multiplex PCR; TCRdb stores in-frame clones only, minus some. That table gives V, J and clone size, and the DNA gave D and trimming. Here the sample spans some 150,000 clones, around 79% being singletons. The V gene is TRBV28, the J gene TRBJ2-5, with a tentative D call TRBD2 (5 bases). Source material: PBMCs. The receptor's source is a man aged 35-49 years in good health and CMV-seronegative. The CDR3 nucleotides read TGTGCCAGCAGTAACTTGAACGGGGAACCCGAAGAGACCCAGTACTTC. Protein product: CASSNLNGEPEETQYF. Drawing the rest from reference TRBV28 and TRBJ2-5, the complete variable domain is DVKVTQSSRYLVKRTGEKVFLECVQDMDHENMFWYRQDPGLGLRLIYFSYDVKMKEKGDIPEGYSVSREKKERFSLILESASTNQTSMYLCASSNLNGEPEETQYFGPGTRLLVL.